This entry lists 25 T cell receptor beta chains sequenced from one sample in a study of response to subunit inactivated influenza vaccine. TCRdb re-derived calls from the RT-PCR reads in MiXCR, one entry per CDR3 protein. The sample consists of under 200,000 distinct CDR3 sequences, approximately 12% of them appearing once. The same specimen was also included in a second study, on T cells expressing NK-cell markers. That study reports: In generating TCR beta cDNA, 5'RACE template switching with UMIs was used.

This specimen consisted of CD8+ T cells sorted from PBMCs, obtained roughly 12 days after vaccination. These receptors all stem from a man in his fifties or sixties who received an inactivated influenza vaccine.

The chain has TRBV7-6 and TRBJ2-3, with D perhaps matching TRBD2 (6 bases). V dropped 2 bases and J dropped 2 bases, with 8 bases sitting between them. Germline values: CDR1 SGHVS, CDR2 FNYEAQ. This CDR3 region has 14 residues. CDR3: CASSLMGLTDTQYF. Here the CDR3 DNA reads TGTGCCAGCAGCTTAATGGGACTCACAGATACGCAGTATTTT.

This clonotype turned up a few times. V gene TRBV25-1 combines with J gene TRBJ2-7; 8 bases fit TRBD2. CDR3 length equals 13 residues. Per germline, CDR1 MGHDK and CDR2 SYGVNS. J lost 6 bases, V lost 6 bases, and 7 bases had no gene match. CDR3: CASSYGGGAEQYF. The CDR3 DNA is TGTGCCAGCAGCTACGGGGGGGGTGCCGAGCAGTACTTC.

This sequence joins TRBV29-1 and TRBJ2-1; the D call may be TRBD1 or TRBD2 (5 bases each). CDR3 length: 16 residues. V lost 8 bases and J 3 bases, leaving 23 bases between the germline ends. The germline V gene encodes CDR1 SQVTM and CDR2 ANQGSEA. Here the CDR3 DNA reads TGCAGCACAAGTGGAAGGAGGTATAGGGGCTACAATGAGCAGTTCTTC. Translation gives CSTSGRRYRGYNEQFF.

This clonotype was observed a handful of times. The gene calls are TRBV29-1 and TRBJ2-7; 10 bases are shared with TRBD1. The CDR3 has 15 residues. Germline assignment: CDR1 SQVTM and CDR2 ANQGSEA. V lost 4 bases to trimming and J lost 2 bases; unmatched junction nucleotides: 8. In DNA, the CDR3 is TGCAGCGTTGGTCAACGGGACAGGGGACCCTACGAGCAGTACTTC. Translated: CSVGQRDRGPYEQYF.

This clonotype has a handful of counts. J is TRBJ2-1 and V is TRBV7-9; D call uncertain. CDR1 and CDR2 from the germline V gene are SEHNR and FQNEAQ (reference sequence). CDR3 size: 10 residues. V was trimmed by 4 bases and J by 16 bases, leaving 11 bases between them. The CDR3 protein is CASSSSTFFF. For the CDR3, the DNA is TGTGCCAGCAGCTCCTCCACTTTCTTCTTC.

This clonotype was counted a few times. V is TRBV6-1 and J is TRBJ1-1; the D is unclear. Trimming left V 6 bases short and J 5 bases short, with 7 bases between. Looked up from germline, CDR1 is MNHNS and CDR2 is SASEGT. This CDR3 spans 11 amino acids. The CDR3 protein is CASRGWTEAFF. As DNA, the CDR3 is TGTGCCAGCAGGGGATGGACTGAAGCTTTCTTT.

This clonotype occurred a few times. The chain combines TRBV20-1 with TRBJ2-3, with D possibly being TRBD2 (5 bases). CDR1 is DFQATT, CDR2 SNEGSKA, per germline (reference sequence). The CDR3 totals 13 residues. Trimming shortened V by 3 bases and J by 7 bases, and 14 bases separated the two germline ends. The CDR3 reads CSASRDFSYTQYF. The DNA of the CDR3 is TGCAGTGCTAGCCGGGATTTTAGCTATACGCAGTATTTT.

The chain joins TRBV7-9 to TRBJ2-7; D might be TRBD1 or TRBD2, each matching 5 bases. Trimming cost V 5 bases and J 2 bases, with 19 bases left between them. The CDR3 has 16 residues. Germline-derived CDR1 and CDR2 are SEHNR and FQNEAQ (reference sequence). This CDR3 is CASSLKVRDGTYEQYF. The CDR3 coding sequence is TGTGCCAGCAGCCTAAAAGTCCGGGACGGAACCTACGAGCAGTACTTC.

This chain uses TRBV9 with TRBJ1-1, with D maybe TRBD1 (5 bases). The CDR3 has 13 residues. The V end was cut by 0 bases, the J end by 3 bases, with 6 bases between. Germline V CDR1 and CDR2: SGDLS, YYNGEE. In DNA, the CDR3 is TGTGCCAGCAGCGTAGGACAGTACACTGAAGCTTTCTTT. Protein sequence: CASSVGQYTEAFF.

This chain links TRBV6-1 with TRBJ2-7; 14 bases align to TRBD2. Germline CDR1 MNHNS, CDR2 SASEGT. The CDR3 covers 15 residues. Germline trimming cut 6 bases from V and 3 bases from J; bases unmatched to any gene: 4. The CDR3: CASRGLAGAGYEQYF. CDR3 bases: TGTGCCAGCAGGGGACTAGCGGGAGCAGGCTACGAGCAGTACTTC.

The rearrangement links TRBV28 to TRBJ2-1; 8 nucleotides agree with TRBD2. The germline V gene encodes CDR1 MDHEN and CDR2 SYDVKM. After removal of 10 bases from V and 2 bases from J, the junction contained 4 bases not matched to a gene. This CDR3 is 13 amino acids long. This CDR3 reads CATGGGTYNEQFF. CDR3 in DNA: TGTGCCACCGGGGGGGGTACCTACAATGAGCAGTTCTTC.

This clonotype appeared many times. The chain employs TRBV7-8 and TRBJ2-5; no reliable D call. V was pared by 1 base and J by 5 bases, with 14 bases between. This CDR3 is built from 15 residues. Germline loops: CDR1 SGHVS, CDR2 FQNEAQ. DNA for the CDR3: TGTGCCAGCAGCTTAGTAGGCGTGGGTCGGGAGACCCAGTACTTC. This encodes CASSLVGVGRETQYF.

The V and J genes are TRBV10-2 and TRBJ2-7; 13 bases are shared with TRBD2. CDR1 is WSHSY, CDR2 SAAADI, per germline. Losses at the gene ends were 5 bases for V and 0 bases for J; bases not matched to a gene: 10. This CDR3 is 18 amino acids long. The DNA for the CDR3 is TGCGCCAGCAGTTTAGGACTAGCGGGAGTAAGGAGCTCCTACGAGCAGTACTTC. Its protein is CASSLGLAGVRSSYEQYF.

This sequence joins TRBV7-2 and TRBJ2-7; D is unresolved. V was shortened by 5 bases and J by 6 bases, with 8 bases between the two germline ends. CDR1 is SGHTA, CDR2 FQGNSA, per germline. The CDR3 consists of 11 residues. The CDR3 coding sequence is TGTGCCAGCAGCACAACTCTCGAGCAGTACTTC. It encodes CASSTTLEQYF. The variable domain in full, completed from reference TRBV7-2 and TRBJ2-7, reads GAGVSQSPSNKVTEKGKDVELRCDPISGHTALYWYRQSLGQGLEFLIYFQGNSAPDKSGLPSDRFSAERTGGSVSTLTIQRTQQEDSAVYLCASSTTLEQYFGPGTRLTVT.

The rearrangement joins TRBV10-2 to TRBJ2-2; 10 bases fit TRBD1. The CDR3 has 17 amino acids. Germline V gene data show CDR1 as WSHSY and CDR2 as SAAADI. After removal of 6 bases from V and 6 bases from J, the junction contained 13 bases not matched to a gene. The CDR3 DNA follows: TGCGCCAGCAGACGAATTAGGGGGACAGGGGAATCCGGGGAGCTGTTTTTT. Translation gives CASRRIRGTGESGELFF.

In DNA, the CDR3 is TGTGCCAGCAGCCCTGAACCTAGCGGGGACCCATGGGAGCAGTACTTC. Translated: CASSPEPSGDPWEQYF. This chain joins TRBV7-6 and TRBJ2-7; 9 bases agree with TRBD2. CDR3 size: 16 residues. Germline lookup yields CDR1 SGHVS and CDR2 FNYEAQ. J was trimmed by 7 bases and V by 5 bases; bases with no gene match: 15.

This clonotype came up a few times. The rearrangement links TRBV15 to TRBJ2-1; the D gene is possibly TRBD2 (6 bases). The V and J ends lost 0 bases and 4 bases respectively, with 10 bases between them. The CDR3 is 15 amino acids. Per germline, CDR1 LNHNV and CDR2 YYDKDF (reference sequence). The DNA of the CDR3 is TGTGCCACCAGCAGAGATTTGGCGGGGTACAATGAGCAGTTCTTC. Translation gives CATSRDLAGYNEQFF.

The table lists this clonotype with a few counts. The chain is built from TRBV28 and TRBJ2-7, with D perhaps matching TRBD1 or TRBD2 (5 bases each). This CDR3 comprises 15 residues. Germline CDR1 reads MDHEN; CDR2 reads SYDVKM. The V end was cut by 1 base, the J end by 5 bases, with 15 bases between. The CDR3 region has the DNA TGTGCCAGCAGTTTATCAGCAAGCCGAGGGGACGAGCAGTACTTC. Translated, it gives CASSLSASRGDEQYF.

This clonotype has a handful of counts. V usage is TRBV20-1 and J usage is TRBJ2-2; the match to TRBD1 covers 7 bases. The CDR3 consists of 14 residues. The V gene's germline CDR1 is DFQATT and CDR2 SNEGSKA (reference sequence). Trimming removed 3 bases from V and 1 base from J; junction bases left unmatched: 2. For the CDR3, the DNA is TGCAGTGCTAGGACAGGGAAGAACACCGGGGAGCTGTTTTTT. Its protein product is CSARTGKNTGELFF.

V usage is TRBV5-6 and J usage is TRBJ2-7, with D tentatively TRBD2 (6 bases). Germline V CDR1 and CDR2: SGHDT, YYEEEE. There are 14 residues in the CDR3. Trimming took off 1 base at V and 5 bases at J, with 13 bases between the two ends. As DNA, the CDR3 is TGTGCCAGCAGCTTGTTGGGCAGGGAGGACGAGCAGTACTTC. Amino acid sequence: CASSLLGREDEQYF. Combining the CDR3 with reference TRBV5-6 and TRBJ2-7 gives the whole variable domain DAGVTQSPTHLIKTRGQQVTLRCSPKSGHDTVSWYQQALGQGPQFIFQYYEEEERQRGNFPDRFSGHQFPNYSSELNVNALLLGDSALYLCASSLLGREDEQYFGPGTRLTVT.

This clonotype was seen a handful of times. The CDR3 loop is CAWRSGRASPLHF. The CDR3 nucleotides read TGTGCCTGGAGATCAGGGCGTGCTTCACCCCTCCACTTT. The rearrangement links TRBV30 to TRBJ1-6; D might be TRBD1 (5 bases). The germline V gene encodes CDR1 GTSNPN and CDR2 SVGIG (reference sequence). V lost 3 bases to trimming and J lost 9 bases, with 12 bases between them. The CDR3 is made up of 13 amino acids.

This clonotype came up a few times. The V gene is TRBV12-3 or TRBV12-4, the J gene TRBJ2-7; tentatively, D is TRBD2 (6 bases). V dropped 6 bases and J dropped 2 bases, with 11 bases sitting between them. This CDR3 is built from 13 residues. CDR3 protein: CASRESGAYEQYF. The CDR3 nucleotides are TGTGCCAGCAGAGAATCGGGGGCCTACGAGCAGTACTTC.

The chain links TRBV12-3 or TRBV12-4 to TRBJ2-2; no definite D call. V gave up 6 bases and J gave up 5 bases, with 4 bases separating them. The CDR3 covers 11 residues. As DNA, the CDR3 is TGTGCCAGCAGCCATACCGGGGAGCTGTTTTTT. The encoded protein is CASSHTGELFF.

A few counts support this clonotype. The chain combines TRBV24-1 with TRBJ2-2; a weak D match, TRBD1 (5 bases). The length of the CDR3 is 16 residues. The germline V and J ends were trimmed by 0 bases and 2 bases, with 9 bases remaining between them. From germline, CDR1 is KGHDR and CDR2 SFDVKD. CDR3 DNA sequence: TGTGCCACCAGTGATTTGGAGACAGTTAACACCGGGGAGCTGTTTTTT. Encoded protein: CATSDLETVNTGELFF.

This clonotype was seen only a few times. The CDR3 DNA reads as TGTGCCAGCAGGCGCAGGGCGAACACTGAAGCTTTCTTT. Its translation is CASRRRANTEAFF. V and J are TRBV7-8 and TRBJ1-1; D is possibly TRBD1 (5 bases). Germline CDR1 reads SGHVS; CDR2 reads FQNEAQ. V lost 6 bases and J 1 base, leaving 9 bases between the germline ends. This CDR3 is built from 13 residues.